The 20 T cell receptor beta chains below were found in one sample sequenced in a study of CD8+ T cells in alopecia areata. Treatment indicated: oral pan-JAK inhibitor, 5-10 mg twice daily. RNA extraction and reverse transcription yielded cDNA as sequencing template. The assay was immunoSEQ multiplex PCR, and TCRdb's table has in-frame clones only and misses some. Altogether about 180,000 clones are present, roughly 58% being singletons, with the ten largest covering 16%. Sequencing was performed on CD4+ T cells sorted from blood, taken at approximately week 60, from a patient treated with tofacitinib. These receptor sequences come from a human donor with alopecia areata.

This chain connects TRBV29-1 to TRBJ2-7, with D possibly being TRBD1 or TRBD2 (5 bases each). Germline CDR1 reads SQVTM; CDR2 reads ANQGSEA. The V end lost 6 bases, the J end lost 7 bases, and 16 bases lay between the germline ends. The CDR3 sequence is 12 residues long. CDR3 sequence reads: CSVASRDAEQYF. In nucleotides, the CDR3 is TGCAGCGTGGCCTCCAGGGACGCAGAGCAGTACTTC.

This clone was seen only once. The CDR3 here is CSGRLPSYNEQFF. CDR3 nucleotide sequence: TGCAGCGGTCGACTTCCCTCCTACAATGAGCAGTTCTTC. The V call is TRBV29-1, the J call TRBJ2-1, with no clear D. With 7 bases removed from V and 0 bases from J, the gap between germline ends came to 10 bases. The CDR3 contains 13 residues. Germline V gene lookup returns CDR1 SQVTM and CDR2 ANQGSEA.

The V and J genes are TRBV29-1 and TRBJ2-7; the D gene is possibly TRBD2 (7 bases). The V gene's germline CDR1 is SQVTM and CDR2 ANQGSEA. The V gene lost 4 bases and the J gene lost 4 bases, with 14 bases spanning the gap. This CDR3 comprises 13 residues. In DNA form, the CDR3 reads TGCAGCGTTGGGGCTGGGAGGGGGTACGAGCAGTACTTC. The encoded protein is CSVGAGRGYEQYF.

The genes are TRBV19 and TRBJ2-5, with a weak D call TRBD2 (6 bases). The V and J ends lost 1 base and 2 bases respectively, with 11 bases between them. CDR3 length: 15 residues. CDR1 and CDR2 from the germline V gene are LNHDA and SQIVND (reference sequence). CDR3 residues: CASSIVTGLQETQYF. DNA for the CDR3: TGTGCCAGTAGTATAGTAACAGGACTACAAGAGACCCAGTACTTC. The entire variable domain, with the rest obtained from reference TRBV19 and TRBJ2-5, is as follows: DGGITQSPKYLFRKEGQNVTLSCEQNLNHDAMYWYRQDPGQGLRLIYYSQIVNDFQKGDIAEGYSVSREKKESFPLTVTSAQKNPTAFYLCASSIVTGLQETQYFGPGTRLLVL.

The chain recombines TRBV7-8 with TRBJ2-4; D not certain. The length of the CDR3 is 13 residues. Trimming left V 1 base short and J 10 bases short, with 11 bases between. CDR1 and CDR2 (germline): SGHVS, FQNEAQ. DNA of the CDR3: TGTGCCAGCAGCTTAGACGGCAGCGCAATTCAGTACTTC. Protein: CASSLDGSAIQYF.

The chain has TRBV18 and TRBJ2-1; D may match TRBD1 or TRBD2 (6 bases each). CDR3 size: 11 residues. The germline CDR1 and CDR2 sequences are KGHSH and LQKENI. Trimming removed 5 bases at V and 9 bases at J, with 8 bases between. The CDR3 is CASSWGAEQFF. CDR3 DNA sequence: TGTGCCAGCTCATGGGGGGCTGAGCAGTTCTTC. The full variable domain, with the rest looked up from reference TRBV18 and TRBJ2-1, is NAGVMQNPRHLVRRRGQEARLRCSPMKGHSHVYWYRQLPEEGLKFMVYLQKENIIDESGMPKERFSAEFPKEGPSILRIQQVVRGDSAAYFCASSWGAEQFFGPGTRLTVL.

This rearrangement joins TRBV11-2 to TRBJ1-1, with unresolved D. V was trimmed by 6 bases and J by 1 base, leaving 9 bases between them. There are 13 residues in the CDR3. Per the germline V gene, CDR1 is SGHAT and CDR2 is FQNNGV. CDR3 residues: CASRNPENTEAFF. CDR3 bases: TGTGCCAGCAGAAATCCGGAGAACACTGAAGCTTTCTTT.

The rearrangement joins TRBV30 to TRBJ1-5; unclear D gene. Trimming took 3 bases from V and 0 from J, leaving 12 bases between them. This CDR3 is built from 15 residues. Germline V gene data show CDR1 as GTSNPN and CDR2 as SVGIG (reference sequence). In DNA form, the CDR3 reads TGTGCCTGGAGGGACGGAAGGTATAGCAATCAGCCCCAGCATTTT. Its protein is CAWRDGRYSNQPQHF.

V is TRBV4-1 and J is TRBJ2-3; D not certain. Trimming pared 3 bases from V and 1 base from J, leaving 11 bases between. There are 15 residues in the CDR3. Per germline, CDR1 MGHRA and CDR2 YSYEKL. CDR3 bases: TGCGCCAGCAGCCAGACACAGACCCGCACAGATACGCAGTATTTT. It yields the protein CASSQTQTRTDTQYF.

Only a few counts were recorded for this clone. The V call is TRBV30, the J call TRBJ2-6, with D hard to call. The length of the CDR3 is 14 residues. With 7 bases removed from V and 4 bases from J, the gap between germline ends came to 14 bases. Germline CDR1 GTSNPN, CDR2 SVGIG (reference sequence). This CDR3 is CASSSPGGANVLTF. The DNA of the CDR3 is TGTGCCTCATCTTCGCCCGGGGGGGCCAACGTCCTGACTTTC.

With regard to this clone: A read error may produce the germline difference seen at one junction end. The J gene is TRBJ2-7, the V gene TRBV7-4; D is unresolved. This CDR3 is built from 13 residues. Per germline, CDR1 SGHVT and CDR2 SQSDAQ. In DNA, the CDR3 is TGTGCCAGCAGCTCCACATACCCCAATTATCCGAATTTC. This sequence encodes CASSSTYPNYPNF.

This sequence joins TRBV30 and TRBJ2-7; 7 bases line up with TRBD1. Looked up from germline, CDR1 is GTSNPN and CDR2 is SVGIG (reference sequence). The CDR3 runs 12 residues. The J segment lost 2 bases and the V segment lost 5 bases, leaving 3 bases of the junction unmatched. Written as DNA, the CDR3 is TGTGCCTGGTCGACAGGGCCCTACGAGCAGTACTTC. The encoded protein is CAWSTGPYEQYF.

As to this clone: The sample contains more than one DNA sequence encoding this CDR3. The gene calls are TRBV15 and TRBJ2-5; D remains ambiguous. This CDR3 contains 12 residues. Germline V gene lookup returns CDR1 LNHNV and CDR2 YYDKDF (reference sequence). V was cut by 0 bases and J by 4 bases, with 3 bases left in between. The CDR3 DNA follows: TGTGCCACCAGCAGAGATAGAGAGACCCAGTACTTC. This translates into CATSRDRETQYF.

The chain has TRBV9 and TRBJ2-3; D is perhaps TRBD2 (7 bases). CDR3 length equals 14 residues. V lost 5 bases and J 4 bases, leaving 14 bases between the germline ends. CDR1 and CDR2 (germline): SGDLS, YYNGEE. The DNA of the CDR3 is TGTGCCAGCAGTCCCGGGGGGCCCGCAGATACGCAGTATTTT. This encodes CASSPGGPADTQYF.

The CDR3 loop reads CSVEKPGWGRSTEAFF. The CDR3 nucleotides are TGCAGCGTTGAAAAGCCGGGGTGGGGTCGGTCCACTGAAGCTTTCTTT. The rearrangement joins TRBV29-1 to TRBJ1-1; unclear D gene. The CDR3 has 16 amino acids. Germline V gene data show CDR1 as SQVTM and CDR2 as ANQGSEA. V lost 2 bases and J 4 bases, leaving 20 bases between the germline ends.

This clone was counted a few times. The V and J genes are TRBV7-9 and TRBJ2-7, with D tentatively TRBD2 (6 bases). Germline V lookup: CDR1 SEHNR, CDR2 FQNEAQ (reference sequence). The CDR3 spans 14 residues. V was shortened by 1 base and J by 3 bases, with 10 bases between the two germline ends. As DNA, the CDR3 is TGTGCCAGCAGCTTAGATCTGGGGGGCTACGAGCAGTACTTC. It yields the protein CASSLDLGGYEQYF. The variable domain in full, with the rest retrieved from reference TRBV7-9 and TRBJ2-7, is DTGVSQNPRHKITKRGQNVTFRCDPISEHNRLYWYRQTLGQGPEFLTYFQNEAQLEKSRLLSDRFSAERPKGSFSTLEIQRTEQGDSAMYLCASSLDLGGYEQYFGPGTRLTVT.

This clone was seen only a few times. The chain is built from TRBV29-1 and TRBJ1-2, with TRBD1 matching 8 bases. The CDR3 is 14 residues long. Germline V lookup: CDR1 SQVTM, CDR2 ANQGSEA. Germline trimming cut 2 bases from V and 4 bases from J; bases unmatched to any gene: 6. CDR3 DNA sequence: TGCAGCGTTGAATCCGGGACAGGTCTCTATGGCTACACCTTC. Protein: CSVESGTGLYGYTF.

In its sample, this clone was seen a few times. The V and J genes are TRBV25-1 and TRBJ1-2; 8 positions match TRBD1. V shed 6 bases, J shed 4 bases, and the junction held 7 bases outside the gene matches. The CDR3 consists of 14 residues. The V gene's germline CDR1 is MGHDK and CDR2 SYGVNS. CDR3 amino acids: CASRDREESYGYTF. The CDR3 bases are TGTGCCAGCAGGGACAGGGAGGAAAGCTATGGCTACACCTTC.

This clone appeared a few times. The chain has TRBV29-1 and TRBJ2-5; 7 bases fit TRBD1. CDR1 and CDR2 from the germline V gene are SQVTM and ANQGSEA. The CDR3 is 13 residues long. V lost 4 bases to trimming and J lost 5 bases; unmatched junction nucleotides: 7. The DNA of the CDR3 is TGCAGCGTTGTTGTGGCAGGGGGTGAGACCCAGTACTTC. Its translation is CSVVVAGGETQYF.

V usage is TRBV7-8 and J usage is TRBJ2-1; the match to TRBD2 covers 11 bases. The CDR3 totals 15 residues. Germline CDR1 reads SGHVS; CDR2 reads FQNEAQ. The trim removed 5 bases at V and 7 bases at J, leaving 7 bases unmatched. The CDR3 DNA is TGTGCCAGCAGCCTCTTAGCGGGGGGGCGAAATGAGCAGTTCTTC. This encodes CASSLLAGGRNEQFF.